The entry below gives a single T cell receptor beta chain sequence along with its context. The antigen this receptor binds is unknown. No much larger clone exists at a distance of one base, and base qualities are not known. These data are taken from a study of Tregs in tolerant kidney transplant recipients (dated by TCRdb to 2018 to 2020). At the level of the whole study: Before combined kidney and bone marrow transplantation, this study identified donor-specific regulatory T cells using TCRbeta sequencing and then followed those same cells after transplant. Several methods of expanding Tregs specific for an allogeneic donor were compared by TCRbeta repertoire sequencing in 3 healthy controls. Here is what the overall study found, with its caveats: Because only a small number of patients were included, the study had limitations, and the results will need to be validated in larger populations as well as under other immunosuppression protocols. Expanding Tregs with activated donor B cells appeared to identify the most biologically relevant and donor-specific TCRbeta repertoire. Biological reproducibility was not directly addressed, though technical replication error appeared minimal.

For TCRbeta CDR3 sequencing, genomic DNA from the sorted cells was extracted using the QIAGEN DNeasy Blood and Tissue Kit. Through immunoSEQ, high-throughput TCRbeta CDR3 sequencing was done commercially, including PCR amplification with internal controls and bias correction. The paper's processing steps were these. Unique productive TCRbeta sequences were defined by CDR3 nucleotide sequence when primers matched and otherwise by CDR3 amino acid sequence together with Vbeta and Jbeta genes. Sorting error was corrected by removing sequences shared between sorted populations at a frequency ratio of 2:1 or less, and the remaining shared sequences were assigned to the higher population. A sequence was defined as donor-reactive if the sequence was expanded at least 5-fold in CFSE-low cells compared with unstimulated cells and had a frequency of at least 0.01% in CFSE-low cells. Repertoire divergence was quantified by Jensen-Shannon divergence using the top 100 TCRbeta sequences ranked by frequency. For samples with multiple sequencing runs, sorting error was corrected in each run separately before the runs were combined. The immuneACCESS repertoire file appears here via TCRdb, limited to in-frame rearrangements. These files lack a portion of the clones; in checked studies, under half of the deficit traces to unresolved V genes, and the cause of the others is not known. V and J calls plus clone size are reproduced from that table; the DNA served to infer D and trimming. Across this sample there are 100,000 to 150,000 clones, with around 91% seen only once. The top ten hold roughly 0.61% of the sample.

Thawed PBMCs were FACS-sorted into unstimulated Tregs (CD4+CD25+CD127-), CD4+ non-Tregs (CD4+CD25-), CD4 cells and CD8 cells. Healthy control blood was obtained either as purchased buffy coats or from healthy volunteers. Healthy control blood was processed to PBMCs with a Ficoll density gradient and then cryopreserved, whereas patient PBMCs were collected both before and after transplant. V and J are trimmed by 5 bases and 1 base, and the gene matches miss 5 bases of the junction. The CDR3 runs 15 amino acids, cysteine and phenylalanine included. Left in the record is the CDR3 DNA by itself, 45 bases read in frame from the first base. The germline V gene specifies LGHNT as CDR1 and FRNRAP as CDR2.

This chain joins TRBV12-5 to TRBJ1-1, and TRBD1 matches 9 of the central bases. Sequencing was performed on CD4+ T cells from blood. The TCR originated in a human donor in good health. The bases read TGTGCTAGTGGTCCCGGACAGGGGACGAACACTGAAGCTTTCTTT. This sequence encodes CASGPGQGTNTEAFF.